The sequence of this T cell receptor beta chain was determined in a study of blood T cell repertoires in COVID-19 (TCRdb year 2020). Concerning the study at large: Samples covering the acute and convalescent phases of COVID-19 were provided by collaborators in the United States, Italy and Spain. The material from the prospective study consisted of cDNA or gDNA derived from T cells, B-cell-depleted T cells, or PBMCs. The dataset comprised deeply sampled blood TCRbeta repertoires from subjects exposed to, actively infected with, or recovered from COVID-19. The repertoires were released in a freely available public database meant as a resource for research on the immune response to SARS-CoV-2. Samples were obtained from the ongoing ImmuneRACE study (first 160 participants) and from 1,000 to 1,500 subjects provided by 6 global collaborators. Nearly every sample came with metadata listing a de-identified subject ID, COVID-19 status, age in years and sex. HLA class I and class II types, where available, came from metadata supplied by the sample provider rather than from assay-based typing.

TCRbeta CDR3 regions were amplified from genomic DNA by means of the immunoSEQ Assay, a bias-controlled multiplex PCR. As for the authors' bioinformatics: The number of nucleated cells in each sample was estimated from the amplification of reference gene primers within the assay. Sequence reads were collapsed and filtered to measure the absolute abundance of every unique TCRbeta CDR3 rearrangement. Productive Simpson clonality was computed per sample as the square root of Simpson's diversity index over productive rearrangements. The table comes from immuneACCESS by way of TCRdb, which keeps in-frame sequences with V and J called. Part of the clones is missing from these tables; in studies checked, under half for an unresolved V gene and the rest for unknown reasons. The D gene and trimming were derived from the DNA, and the V and J assignments and clone size from that table. This sample holds around 68,000 clones; roughly 93% were observed only once. The leading ten clones occupy around 1.5% of the sample.

Trimming accounts for 0 bases at V and 0 bases at J, while the number of junction bases matched to no gene is 8. The germline V gene (reference sequence) yields LGHDT for CDR1 and YNNKEL for CDR2. The CDR3 holds 17 amino acids from the cysteine to the phenylalanine. The retained sequence is limited to the CDR3, 51 bases, with the frame set at the first base. Results the study describes overall, beyond this receptor: Clinical and demographic metadata were provided uncurated, with the amount varying by source and participant.

Collaborating institutions collected whole blood in K2EDTA tubes following their own protocols. Collaborator samples were shipped for TCRbeta analysis as frozen whole blood, isolated PBMCs, or DNA extracted from either sample type. In regard to this clone: The clone's antigen remains unknown. One base away there is no much larger clone; base qualities are not given.

The chain is encoded by TRBV3-1 (or the pseudogene TRBV3-2) joined to TRBJ2-7; a stretch of 7 junction bases matches TRBD2. The material sequenced was peripheral blood. The clonotype comes from a human donor in a cohort sampled during active COVID-19. The DNA is as follows: TGTGCCAGCAGCCAAGATCAGATAGCGGGCTTCTCCTACGAGCAGTACTTC. This codes for CASSQDQIAGFSYEQYF.